This T cell receptor (beta chain) was identified in a study of T-cell reconstitution after alpha-beta-depleted transplantation in children. Findings and limits, study-wide: Recipient T cells and thymic progenitors that survived gave rise to the high TCRbeta diversity observed at day 60 in some patients. One year after transplant, T-cell counts and diversity came mostly from newly produced T cells.

This clonotype was found a few times. As yet, its antigen is unknown. This CDR3 is 15 amino acids long. Trimming at V came to 5 bases and at J to 2 bases, leaving 5 bases not matched to a gene. Germline V gene lookup returns CDR1 SEHNR and CDR2 FQNEAQ (reference sequence). A TCRbeta library incorporating unique molecular identifiers was prepared. MiXCR, run by TCRdb on the PCR reads, gives a single entry per CDR3 protein. The table has more than 300,000 distinct CDR3 sequences, around 16% seen once. The source was PBMCs, mostly from graft donor cells, collected 360 days after TCRalphabeta/CD19-depleted stem cell transplant. The rearrangement uses TRBV7-9 and TRBJ2-7, with 11 bases lining up with TRBD2. The TCR was taken from a male patient under 10 years old who had a stem cell transplant for acute lymphoblastic leukemia, so the T cells may come from the graft donor. CDR3 region: CASSPATSGTYEQYF. The DNA of the CDR3 is TGTGCCAGCAGCCCGGCGACTAGCGGGACCTACGAGCAGTACTTC.